A single T cell receptor beta chain is shown here with its context. This clone was seen only a few times. Its antigen specificity is not known. It has no much larger one-base neighbor in the sample; base qualities were not kept. These data belong to a study of T cell changes during pregnancy in multiple sclerosis (dated by TCRdb to about 2019). With respect to the entire study: The study looked at changes in the T cell repertoire across pregnancy in women with multiple sclerosis.

V gives up 4 bases and J gives up 5 bases, and the segment between their germline ends measures 12 bases. CDR1 and CDR2, per the germline V gene, are MGHRA and YSYEKL. The CDR3, from cysteine to phenylalanine, totals 13 residues. The kept DNA is CDR3 alone, 39 bases in frame from the first base. Library prep was done by the immunoSEQ multiplex PCR assay. Entries here come from immuneACCESS through TCRdb and include only in-frame sequences with V and J called. Some clones fail to appear in such tables; in the studies checked, an unresolved V gene covers under half of the shortfall, and the cause of the remainder is unknown. Counted in this sample were about 77,000 clones; about 91% of them appeared once. 1.9% of the sample rests with the top ten.

The sequence derives from a female donor with multiple sclerosis, enrolled in a pregnancy study. Sequencing was performed on peripheral blood, taken before pregnancy. The rearrangement joined TRBV4-1 to TRBJ2-7; the D region possibly corresponds to TRBD2 (6 bases align). Here is the DNA: TGCGCCAGCAGCCCGTGGCCGGGGGACGAGCAGTACTTC. Translated, it gives CASSPWPGDEQYF.